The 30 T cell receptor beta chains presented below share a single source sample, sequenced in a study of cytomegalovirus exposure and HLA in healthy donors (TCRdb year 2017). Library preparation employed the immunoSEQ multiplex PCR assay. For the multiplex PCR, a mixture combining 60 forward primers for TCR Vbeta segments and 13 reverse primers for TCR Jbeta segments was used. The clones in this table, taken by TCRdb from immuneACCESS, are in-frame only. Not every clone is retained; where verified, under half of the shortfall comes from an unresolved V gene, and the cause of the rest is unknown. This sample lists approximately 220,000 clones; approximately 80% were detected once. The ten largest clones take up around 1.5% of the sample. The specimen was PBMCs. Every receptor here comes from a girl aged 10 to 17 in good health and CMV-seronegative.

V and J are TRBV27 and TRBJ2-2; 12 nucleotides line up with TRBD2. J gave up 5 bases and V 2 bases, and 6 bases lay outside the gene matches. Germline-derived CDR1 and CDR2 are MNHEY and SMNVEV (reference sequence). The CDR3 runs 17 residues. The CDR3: CASSLASGRVRTGELFF. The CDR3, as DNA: TGTGCCAGCAGTTTAGCTAGCGGGAGGGTACGGACCGGGGAGCTGTTTTTT.

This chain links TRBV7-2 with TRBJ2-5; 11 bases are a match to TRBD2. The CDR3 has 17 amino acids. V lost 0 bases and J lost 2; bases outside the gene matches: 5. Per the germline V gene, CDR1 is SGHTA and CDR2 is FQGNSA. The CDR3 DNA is TGTGCCAGCAGCTTAGCGCCTAGCGGGGGGCCGCAAGAGACCCAGTACTTC. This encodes CASSLAPSGGPQETQYF.

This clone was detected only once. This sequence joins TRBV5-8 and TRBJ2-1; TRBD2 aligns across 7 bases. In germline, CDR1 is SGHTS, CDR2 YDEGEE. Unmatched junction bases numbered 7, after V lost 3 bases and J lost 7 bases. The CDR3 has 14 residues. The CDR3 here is CASSSGLVLNEQFF. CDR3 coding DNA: TGTGCCAGCAGCTCCGGACTAGTTTTAAATGAGCAGTTCTTC.

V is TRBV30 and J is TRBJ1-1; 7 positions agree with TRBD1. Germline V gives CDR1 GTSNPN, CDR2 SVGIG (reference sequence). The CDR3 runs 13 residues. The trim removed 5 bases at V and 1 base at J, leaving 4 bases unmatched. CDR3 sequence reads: CAWQQGWNTEAFF. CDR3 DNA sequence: TGTGCCTGGCAACAGGGGTGGAACACTGAAGCTTTCTTT. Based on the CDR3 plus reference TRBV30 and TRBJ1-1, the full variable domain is SQTIHQWPATLVQPVGSPLSLECTVEGTSNPNLYWYRQAAGRGLQLLFYSVGIGQISSEVPQNLSASRPQDRQFILSSKKLLLSDSGFYLCAWQQGWNTEAFFGQGTRLTVV.

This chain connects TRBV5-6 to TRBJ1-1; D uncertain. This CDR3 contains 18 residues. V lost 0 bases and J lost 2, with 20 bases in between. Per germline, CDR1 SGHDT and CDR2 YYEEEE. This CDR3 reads CASSLVRGVGDINTEAFF. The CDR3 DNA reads TGTGCCAGCAGCTTGGTTCGCGGGGTTGGGGATATTAACACTGAAGCTTTCTTT.

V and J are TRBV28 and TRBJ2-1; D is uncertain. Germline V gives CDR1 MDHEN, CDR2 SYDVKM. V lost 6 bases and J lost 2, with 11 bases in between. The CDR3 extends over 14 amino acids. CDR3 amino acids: CASSPQSAYNEQFF. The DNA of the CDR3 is TGTGCCAGCAGCCCCCAGTCAGCCTACAATGAGCAGTTCTTC.

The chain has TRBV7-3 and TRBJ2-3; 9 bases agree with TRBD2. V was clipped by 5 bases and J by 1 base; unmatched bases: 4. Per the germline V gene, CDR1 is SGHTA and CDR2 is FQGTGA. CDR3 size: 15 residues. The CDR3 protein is CASSRGGVGTDTQYF. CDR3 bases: TGTGCCAGCAGCCGCGGGGGGGTAGGCACAGATACGCAGTATTTT.

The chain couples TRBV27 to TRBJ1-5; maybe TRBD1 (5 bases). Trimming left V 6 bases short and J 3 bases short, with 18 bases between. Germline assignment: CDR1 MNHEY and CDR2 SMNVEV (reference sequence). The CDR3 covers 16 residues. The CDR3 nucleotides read TGTGCCAGCAGGCAAGGAACGGGGGGAGTCAATCAGCCCCAGCATTTT. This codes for CASRQGTGGVNQPQHF.

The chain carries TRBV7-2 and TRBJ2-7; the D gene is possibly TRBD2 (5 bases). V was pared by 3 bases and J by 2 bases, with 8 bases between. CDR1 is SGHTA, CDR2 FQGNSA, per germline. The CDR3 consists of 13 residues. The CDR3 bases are TGTGCCAGCAGCTTCGGCGGGCCCTACGAGCAGTACTTC. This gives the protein CASSFGGPYEQYF.

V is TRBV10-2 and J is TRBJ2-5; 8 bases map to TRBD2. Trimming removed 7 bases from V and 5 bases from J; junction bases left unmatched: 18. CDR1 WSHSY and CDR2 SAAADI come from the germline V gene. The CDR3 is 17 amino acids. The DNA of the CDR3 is TGCGCCAGCACGCCCCTTATCCGGGGGGGCATGTTTGAGACCCAGTACTTC. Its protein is CASTPLIRGGMFETQYF.

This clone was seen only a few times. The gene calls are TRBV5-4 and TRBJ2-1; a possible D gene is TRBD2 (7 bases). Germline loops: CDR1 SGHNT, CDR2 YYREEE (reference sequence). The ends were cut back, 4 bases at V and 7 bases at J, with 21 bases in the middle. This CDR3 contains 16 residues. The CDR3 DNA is TGTGCCAGCAGCCCGGGTAAGGGGGGGGCCAGGAATGAGCAGTTCTTC. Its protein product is CASSPGKGGARNEQFF.

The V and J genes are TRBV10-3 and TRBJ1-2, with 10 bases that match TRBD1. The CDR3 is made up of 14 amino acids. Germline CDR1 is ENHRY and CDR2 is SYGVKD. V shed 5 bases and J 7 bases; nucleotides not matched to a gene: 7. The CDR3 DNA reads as TGTGCCATCAGTTTGACAGGGGGCGCGAGTGGCTACACCTTC. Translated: CAISLTGGASGYTF.

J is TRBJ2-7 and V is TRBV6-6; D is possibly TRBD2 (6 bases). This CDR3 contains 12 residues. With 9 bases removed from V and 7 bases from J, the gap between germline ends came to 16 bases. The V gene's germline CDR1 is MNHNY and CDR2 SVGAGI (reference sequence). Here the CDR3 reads CASRESAGEQYF. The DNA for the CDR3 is TGTGCCAGTAGGGAAAGTGCGGGAGAGCAGTACTTC.

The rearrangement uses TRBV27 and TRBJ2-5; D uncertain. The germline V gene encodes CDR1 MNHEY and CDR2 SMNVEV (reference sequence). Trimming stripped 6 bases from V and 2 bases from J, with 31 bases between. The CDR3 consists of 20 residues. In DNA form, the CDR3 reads TGTGCCAGCAGCCTCTCGAACCCCGGATCCGAAAATCGGAGACAAGAGACCCAGTACTTC. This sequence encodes CASSLSNPGSENRRQETQYF.

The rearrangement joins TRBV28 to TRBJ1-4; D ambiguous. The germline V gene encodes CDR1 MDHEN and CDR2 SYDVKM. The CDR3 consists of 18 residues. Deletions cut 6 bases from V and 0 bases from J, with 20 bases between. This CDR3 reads CASRTQHEEDATNEKLFF. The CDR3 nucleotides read TGTGCCAGCAGAACGCAACATGAGGAGGATGCAACTAATGAAAAACTGTTTTTT.

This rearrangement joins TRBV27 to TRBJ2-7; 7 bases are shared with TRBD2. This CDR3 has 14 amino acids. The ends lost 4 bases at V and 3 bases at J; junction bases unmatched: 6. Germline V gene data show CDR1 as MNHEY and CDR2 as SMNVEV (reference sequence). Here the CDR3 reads CASSSRGGLYEQYF. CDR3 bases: TGTGCCAGCAGTTCCCGGGGAGGGCTCTACGAGCAGTACTTC.

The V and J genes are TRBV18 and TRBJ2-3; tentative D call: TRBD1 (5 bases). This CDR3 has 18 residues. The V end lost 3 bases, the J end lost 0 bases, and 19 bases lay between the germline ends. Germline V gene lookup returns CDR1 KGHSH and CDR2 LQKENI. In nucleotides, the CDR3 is TGTGCCAGCTCACCTGGGGCAGGAAACCCCTCCAGCACAGATACGCAGTATTTT. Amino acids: CASSPGAGNPSSTDTQYF. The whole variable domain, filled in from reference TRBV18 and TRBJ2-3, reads NAGVMQNPRHLVRRRGQEARLRCSPMKGHSHVYWYRQLPEEGLKFMVYLQKENIIDESGMPKERFSAEFPKEGPSILRIQQVVRGDSAAYFCASSPGAGNPSSTDTQYFGPGTRLTVL.

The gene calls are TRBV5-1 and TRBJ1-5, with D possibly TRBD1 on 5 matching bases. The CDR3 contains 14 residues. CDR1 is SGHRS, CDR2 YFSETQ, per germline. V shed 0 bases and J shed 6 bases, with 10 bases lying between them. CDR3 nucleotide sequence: TGCGCCAGCAGCTTGGTCGGGGGAGCTCAGCCCCAGCATTTT. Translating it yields CASSLVGGAQPQHF.

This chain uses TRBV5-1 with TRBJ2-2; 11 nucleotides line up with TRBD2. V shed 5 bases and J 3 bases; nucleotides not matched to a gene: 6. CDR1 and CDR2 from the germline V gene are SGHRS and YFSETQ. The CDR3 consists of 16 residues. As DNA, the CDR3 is TGCGCCAGCAGGCGGACTAGCGGGTCCGACACCGGGGAGCTGTTTTTT. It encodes CASRRTSGSDTGELFF.

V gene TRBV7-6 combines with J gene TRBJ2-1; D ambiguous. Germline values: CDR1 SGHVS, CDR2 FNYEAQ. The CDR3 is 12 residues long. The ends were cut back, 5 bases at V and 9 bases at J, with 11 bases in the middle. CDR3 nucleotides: TGTGCCAGCAGCCCGGGTATTTTTGAGCAGTTCTTC. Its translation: CASSPGIFEQFF.

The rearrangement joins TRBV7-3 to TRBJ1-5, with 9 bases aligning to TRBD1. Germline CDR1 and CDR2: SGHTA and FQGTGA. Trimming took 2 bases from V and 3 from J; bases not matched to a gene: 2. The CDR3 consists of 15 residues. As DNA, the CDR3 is TGTGCCAGCAGCTTAGGGACAGGGTACAATCAGCCCCAGCATTTT. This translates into CASSLGTGYNQPQHF.

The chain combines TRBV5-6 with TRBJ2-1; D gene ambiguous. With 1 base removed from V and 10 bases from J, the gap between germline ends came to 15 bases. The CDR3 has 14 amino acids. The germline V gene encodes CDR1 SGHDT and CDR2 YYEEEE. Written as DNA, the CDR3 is TGTGCCAGCAGCTTGAGAGGCGCGGCCGGGGAGCAGTTCTTC. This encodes CASSLRGAAGEQFF.

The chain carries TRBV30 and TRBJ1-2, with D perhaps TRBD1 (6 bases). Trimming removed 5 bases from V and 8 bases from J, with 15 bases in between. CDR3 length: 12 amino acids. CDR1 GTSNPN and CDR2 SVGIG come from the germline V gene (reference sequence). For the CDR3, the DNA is TGTGCCTGGTCCCTGGGGGCTGAGGGCTACACCTTC. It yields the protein CAWSLGAEGYTF.

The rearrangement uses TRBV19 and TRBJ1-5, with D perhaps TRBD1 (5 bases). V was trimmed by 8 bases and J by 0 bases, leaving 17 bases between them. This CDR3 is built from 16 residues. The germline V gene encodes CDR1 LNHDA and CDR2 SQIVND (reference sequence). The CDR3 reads CASAKDSSNSNQPQHF. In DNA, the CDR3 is TGTGCCAGTGCAAAAGACAGCAGTAATAGCAATCAGCCCCAGCATTTT.

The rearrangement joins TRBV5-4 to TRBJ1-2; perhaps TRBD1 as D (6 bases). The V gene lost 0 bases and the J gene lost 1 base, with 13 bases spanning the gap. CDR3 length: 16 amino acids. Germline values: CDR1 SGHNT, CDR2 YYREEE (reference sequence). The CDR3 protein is CASSLAPGVRNYGYTF. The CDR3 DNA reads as TGTGCCAGCAGCTTGGCGCCAGGGGTGCGTAACTATGGCTACACCTTC.

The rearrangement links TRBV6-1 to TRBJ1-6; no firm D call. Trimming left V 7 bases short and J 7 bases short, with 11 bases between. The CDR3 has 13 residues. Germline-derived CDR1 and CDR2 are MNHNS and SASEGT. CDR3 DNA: TGTGCCAGCAAGGAGGGAGGGAATTCACCCCTCCACTTT. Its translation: CASKEGGNSPLHF.

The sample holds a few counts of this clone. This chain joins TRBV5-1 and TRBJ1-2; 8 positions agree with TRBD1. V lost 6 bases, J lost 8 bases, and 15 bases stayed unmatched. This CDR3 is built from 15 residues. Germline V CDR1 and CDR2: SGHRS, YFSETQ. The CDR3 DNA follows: TGCGCCAGCAAGGTTTCTTTCCAGGGGGCGCGCGGCTACACCTTC. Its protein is CASKVSFQGARGYTF.

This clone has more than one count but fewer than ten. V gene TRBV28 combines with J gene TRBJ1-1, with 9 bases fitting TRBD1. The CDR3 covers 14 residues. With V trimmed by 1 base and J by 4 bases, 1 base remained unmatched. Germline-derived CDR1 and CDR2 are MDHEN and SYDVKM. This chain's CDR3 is CASSLSDRGTEAFF. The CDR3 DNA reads TGTGCCAGCAGTTTATCGGACAGGGGCACTGAAGCTTTCTTT.

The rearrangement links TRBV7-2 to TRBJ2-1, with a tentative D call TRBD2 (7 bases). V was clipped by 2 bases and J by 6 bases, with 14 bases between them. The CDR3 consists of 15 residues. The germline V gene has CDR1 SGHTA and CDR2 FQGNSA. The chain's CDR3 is CASSLRGGPLNEQFF. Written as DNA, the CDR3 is TGTGCCAGCAGCTTAAGGGGGGGCCCCCTCAATGAGCAGTTCTTC.

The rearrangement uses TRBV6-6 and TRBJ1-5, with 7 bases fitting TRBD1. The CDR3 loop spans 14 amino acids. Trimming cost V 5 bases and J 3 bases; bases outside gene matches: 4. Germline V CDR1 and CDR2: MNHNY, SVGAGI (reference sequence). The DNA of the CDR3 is TGTGCCAGCAGTCCACAGGGGTACAATCAGCCCCAGCATTTT. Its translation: CASSPQGYNQPQHF.